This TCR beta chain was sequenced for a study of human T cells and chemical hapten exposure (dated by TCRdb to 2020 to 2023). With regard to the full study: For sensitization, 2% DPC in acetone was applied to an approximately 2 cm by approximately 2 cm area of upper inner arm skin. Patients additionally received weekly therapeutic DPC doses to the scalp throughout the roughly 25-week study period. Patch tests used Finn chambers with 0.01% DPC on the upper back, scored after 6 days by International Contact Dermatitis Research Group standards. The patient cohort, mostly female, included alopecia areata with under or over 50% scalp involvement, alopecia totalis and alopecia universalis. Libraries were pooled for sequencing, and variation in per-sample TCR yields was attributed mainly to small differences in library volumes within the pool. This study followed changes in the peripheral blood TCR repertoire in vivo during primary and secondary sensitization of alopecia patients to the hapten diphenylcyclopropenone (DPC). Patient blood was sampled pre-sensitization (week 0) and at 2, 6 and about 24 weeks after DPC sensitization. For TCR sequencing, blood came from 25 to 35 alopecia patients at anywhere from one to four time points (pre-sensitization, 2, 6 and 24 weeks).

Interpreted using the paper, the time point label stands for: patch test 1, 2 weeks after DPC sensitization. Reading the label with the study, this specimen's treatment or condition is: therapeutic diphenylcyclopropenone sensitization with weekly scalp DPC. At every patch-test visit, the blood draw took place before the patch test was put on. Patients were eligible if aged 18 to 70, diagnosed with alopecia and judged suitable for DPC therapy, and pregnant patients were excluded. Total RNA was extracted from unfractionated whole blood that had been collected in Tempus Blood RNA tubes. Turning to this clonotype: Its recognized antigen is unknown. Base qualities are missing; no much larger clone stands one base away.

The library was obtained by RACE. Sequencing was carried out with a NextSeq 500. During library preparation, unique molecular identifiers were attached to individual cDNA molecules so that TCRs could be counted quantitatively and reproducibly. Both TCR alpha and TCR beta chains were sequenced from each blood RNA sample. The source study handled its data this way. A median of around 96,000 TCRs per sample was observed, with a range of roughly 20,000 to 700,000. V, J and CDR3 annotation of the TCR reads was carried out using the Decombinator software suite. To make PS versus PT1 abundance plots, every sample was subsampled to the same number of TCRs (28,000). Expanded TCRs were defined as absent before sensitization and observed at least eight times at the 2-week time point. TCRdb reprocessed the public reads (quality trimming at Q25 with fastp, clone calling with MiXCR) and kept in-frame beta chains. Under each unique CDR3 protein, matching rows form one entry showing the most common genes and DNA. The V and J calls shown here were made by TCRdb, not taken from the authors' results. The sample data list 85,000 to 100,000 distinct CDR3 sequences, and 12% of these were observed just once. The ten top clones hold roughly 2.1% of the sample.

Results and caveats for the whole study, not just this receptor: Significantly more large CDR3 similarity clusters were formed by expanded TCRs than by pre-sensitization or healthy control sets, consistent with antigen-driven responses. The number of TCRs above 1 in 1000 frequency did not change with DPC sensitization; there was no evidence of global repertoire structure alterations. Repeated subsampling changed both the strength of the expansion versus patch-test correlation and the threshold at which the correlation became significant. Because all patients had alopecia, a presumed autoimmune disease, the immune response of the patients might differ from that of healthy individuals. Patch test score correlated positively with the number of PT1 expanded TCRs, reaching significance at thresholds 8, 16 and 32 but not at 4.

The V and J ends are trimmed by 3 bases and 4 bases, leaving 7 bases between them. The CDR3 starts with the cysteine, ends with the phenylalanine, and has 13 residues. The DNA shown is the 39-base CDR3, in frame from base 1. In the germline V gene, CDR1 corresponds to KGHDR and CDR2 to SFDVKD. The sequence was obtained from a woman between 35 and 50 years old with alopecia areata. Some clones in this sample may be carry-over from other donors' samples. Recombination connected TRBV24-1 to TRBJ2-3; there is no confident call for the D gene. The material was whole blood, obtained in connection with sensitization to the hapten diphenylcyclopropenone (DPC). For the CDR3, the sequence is CATSDHGADTQYF. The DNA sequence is TGTGCCACCAGTGATCATGGCGCAGATACGCAGTATTTT.